These 14 T cell receptor beta chains were sequenced from one sample in a study of blood T cell repertoires in COVID-19. Generated by immunoSEQ multiplex PCR, the TCRdb table keeps only in-frame clones and is missing some. The data contain 270,000 or so clones, 90% of them singletons. The sample comprised peripheral blood. These receptors all come from a woman aged 55-69 years with COVID-19, enrolled during active disease.

V usage is TRBV21-1 and J usage is TRBJ1-5; the table calls TRBD1, which could not be checked here. TRBV21-1 is deemed a pseudogene. The CDR3 contains 16 residues. CDR3 nucleotide sequence: TGTGCCAGCAGCAGTGAAGGGGTAATGGCATCTCAGCCCCAGCATTTT. It is translated as CASSSEGVMASQPQHF.

The chain employs TRBV6-4 and TRBJ1-2, with a possible D match to TRBD1 (6 bases). This CDR3 region has 15 residues. CDR1 and CDR2 (germline): MRHNA, SNTAGT. V was shortened by 3 bases and J by 7 bases, with 18 bases between the two germline ends. The CDR3 loop is CASSETGTPTGGYTF. DNA of the CDR3: TGTGCCAGCAGTGAGACCGGGACACCGACCGGTGGCTACACCTTC.

CDR3 residues: CASSGPRTGGMGNGYTF. DNA of the CDR3: TGTGCCAGCAGCGGCCCTCGGACAGGGGGAATGGGAAATGGCTACACCTTC. J is TRBJ1-2 and V is TRBV9; 10 nucleotides match TRBD1. Losses at the gene ends were 3 bases for V and 6 bases for J; bases not matched to a gene: 14. Looked up from germline, CDR1 is SGDLS and CDR2 is YYNGEE. The CDR3 has 17 residues.

This rearrangement joins TRBV4-2 to TRBJ2-7, with 12 nucleotides matching TRBD2. The CDR3 totals 15 residues. The V gene's germline CDR1 is LGHNA and CDR2 YNFKEQ. The V segment lost 5 bases and the J segment 2 bases; nucleotides outside the gene matches: 4. DNA for the CDR3: TGTGCCAGCAGCTTCGGACTAGCGGGGACCTACGAGCAGTACTTC. As protein: CASSFGLAGTYEQYF.

The gene calls are TRBV7-2 and TRBJ1-6; TRBD1 agrees at 7 bases. This CDR3 contains 15 residues. J lost 9 bases, V lost 1 base, and 6 bases had no gene match. Germline CDR1 is SGHTA and CDR2 is FQGNSA. CDR3 residues: CASSLVRQGPSPLHF. CDR3 nucleotide sequence: TGTGCCAGCAGCTTAGTCCGACAGGGACCTTCACCCCTCCACTTT.

This rearrangement joins TRBV6-6 to TRBJ2-2, with TRBD2 matching over 13 bases. The V gene end was trimmed by 5 bases and the J gene end by 2 bases; junction bases not matched to a gene: 8. Germline CDR1 reads MNHNY; CDR2 reads SVGAGI (reference sequence). The CDR3 sequence is 18 residues long. The chain's CDR3 is CASSPTSGGPPNTGELFF. CDR3 bases: TGTGCCAGCAGTCCGACTAGCGGGGGGCCTCCCAACACCGGGGAGCTGTTTTTT.

This chain connects TRBV19 to TRBJ2-5, with 8 positions matching TRBD1. The ends lost 4 bases at V and 4 bases at J; junction bases unmatched: 8. Germline loops: CDR1 LNHDA, CDR2 SQIVND (reference sequence). The CDR3 totals 15 residues. CDR3 region: CASSRGTGRRETQYF. CDR3 sequence (DNA): TGTGCCAGTAGTAGGGGGACAGGTCGTCGAGAGACCCAGTACTTC.

This clone was observed a few times. The rearrangement links TRBV4-2 to TRBJ1-3; D is possibly TRBD1 (6 bases). Between the trimmed V and J ends, which lost 0 bases and 4 bases, there was a span of 16 bases. The CDR3 consists of 17 residues. The germline gives CDR1 LGHNA, CDR2 YNFKEQ. The CDR3 is CASSQERGGGLGNTIYF. As DNA, the CDR3 is TGTGCCAGCAGCCAAGAGAGGGGAGGGGGGTTAGGAAACACCATATATTTT.

The chain recombines TRBV10-3 with TRBJ1-1; D is unresolved. CDR1 is ENHRY and CDR2 is SYGVKD in the germline V gene. The V end lost 3 bases, the J end lost 4 bases, and 9 bases lay between the germline ends. The CDR3 is made up of 13 amino acids. The CDR3 nucleotides read TGTGCCATCAGTGATCGGGTTTCCACTGAAGCTTTCTTT. Protein product: CAISDRVSTEAFF.

The rearrangement uses TRBV11-2 and TRBJ2-7; possible D gene TRBD2, 6 bases. CDR1 is SGHAT, CDR2 FQNNGV, per germline. The CDR3 extends over 12 amino acids. With 0 bases removed from V and 8 bases from J, the gap between germline ends came to 8 bases. CDR3 in amino acids: CASSLDAGKQYF. In nucleotides, the CDR3 is TGTGCCAGCAGCTTAGATGCGGGAAAGCAGTACTTC.

The chain couples TRBV4-1 to TRBJ2-7; no reliable D call. The ends were cut back, 1 base at V and 3 bases at J, with 13 bases in the middle. This CDR3 is 15 amino acids long. The germline V gene encodes CDR1 MGHRA and CDR2 YSYEKL. The CDR3 loop is CASSQGPGGIYEQYF. DNA of the CDR3: TGCGCCAGCAGCCAAGGTCCCGGCGGAATCTACGAGCAGTACTTC.

CDR3 amino acids: CASSLGDRGRVVNSPLHF. The CDR3 bases are TGCGCCAGCAGCTTGGGTGACAGGGGGCGCGTTGTGAATTCACCCCTCCACTTT. This chain connects TRBV5-1 to TRBJ1-6, with 10 bases that match TRBD1. Germline V CDR1 and CDR2: SGHRS, YFSETQ. CDR3 length equals 18 residues. V lost 0 bases and J lost 7; bases outside the gene matches: 10.

The J gene is TRBJ1-2, the V gene TRBV19; 8 bases fit TRBD1. Germline V lookup: CDR1 LNHDA, CDR2 SQIVND (reference sequence). This CDR3 has 14 residues. V lost 4 bases and J lost 2; bases outside the gene matches: 3. Here the CDR3 reads CASSSGQGNYGYTF. DNA for the CDR3: TGTGCCAGTAGTAGTGGACAGGGAAACTATGGCTACACCTTC. The full variable domain, its missing parts supplied by reference TRBV19 and TRBJ1-2, is DGGITQSPKYLFRKEGQNVTLSCEQNLNHDAMYWYRQDPGQGLRLIYYSQIVNDFQKGDIAEGYSVSREKKESFPLTVTSAQKNPTAFYLCASSSGQGNYGYTFGSGTRLTVV.

This sequence joins TRBV30 and TRBJ1-6, with a tentative D call TRBD1 (5 bases). The length of the CDR3 is 15 residues. With 4 bases removed from V and 4 bases from J, the gap between germline ends came to 14 bases. Germline CDR1 GTSNPN, CDR2 SVGIG (reference sequence). CDR3 DNA: TGTGCCTGGACCTTCGGGAGGGGTTATAATTCACCCCTCCACTTT. Its translation is CAWTFGRGYNSPLHF.